This T cell receptor (beta chain) appears in the sequencing data of a study of shared clonotypes between healthy human individuals. Study observations and caveats: Sharing across several donors was seen in 4.5% to 5.5% of naive CD4 clonotypes.

Assay: immunoSEQ multiplex PCR; the TCRdb copy retains only in-frame clones and omits some. The sample holds 2 million to 2.5 million clones, 85% to 95% seen once. CDR1 is MNHEY and CDR2 is SMNVEV in the germline V gene (reference sequence). V lost 2 bases, J lost 13 bases, and 14 bases lay in between. The CDR3 length is 13 residues. The donor cohort consisted entirely of Caucasian adults residing in Nashville, Tennessee. Note on this clone: Its cognate antigen is unknown.

The clonotype comes from a man aged 18 to 30 in good health. Some clones in this sample may be carry-over from other donors' samples. Sequenced: naive CD4+ T cells from PBMCs. Subset denoted: CD45RA+ positively selected. The chain carries TRBV27 and TRBJ2-2; D uncertain. The CDR3 DNA is TGTGCCAGCAGTTTAGTTTCGGGTGCAGGGCTGTTTTTT. Translation: CASSLVSGAGLFF.